Described below is a single T cell receptor beta chain sequence and its context. CDR3 length equals 13 residues. With 7 bases removed from V and 6 bases from J, the gap between germline ends came to 13 bases. Looked up from germline, CDR1 is MNHNY and CDR2 is SVGAGI (reference sequence). The data stem from a study of T cells in localized non-small cell lung cancer. This table comes from immunoSEQ multiplex PCR, and its TCRdb copy is limited to in-frame clones, with some not included. This sample has about 57,000 clones, with approximately 90% found just once. This clonotype was sampled from a man aged 40-75 years with stage I lung adenocarcinoma. Sequenced here: peripheral blood, sampled before any cancer treatment. The V call is TRBV6-6, the J call TRBJ2-1; D is undetermined. CDR3 region: CASTQTSTNEQFF. CDR3 DNA: TGTGCCAGCACCCAGACCAGCACCAATGAGCAGTTCTTC.